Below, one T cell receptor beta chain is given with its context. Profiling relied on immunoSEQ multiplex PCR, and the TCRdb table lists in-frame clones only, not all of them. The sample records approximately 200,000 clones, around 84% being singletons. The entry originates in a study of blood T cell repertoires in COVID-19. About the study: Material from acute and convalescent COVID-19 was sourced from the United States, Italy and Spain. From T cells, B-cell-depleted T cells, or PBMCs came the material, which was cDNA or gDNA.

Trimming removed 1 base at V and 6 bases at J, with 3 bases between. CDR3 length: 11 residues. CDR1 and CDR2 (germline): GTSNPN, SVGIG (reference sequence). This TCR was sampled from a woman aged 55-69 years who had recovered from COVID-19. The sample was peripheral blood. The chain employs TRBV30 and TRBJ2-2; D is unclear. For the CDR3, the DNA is TGTGCCTGGAGTGCCTCCGGGGAGCTGTTTTTT. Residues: CAWSASGELFF. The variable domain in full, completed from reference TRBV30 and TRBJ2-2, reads SQTIHQWPATLVQPVGSPLSLECTVEGTSNPNLYWYRQAAGRGLQLLFYSVGIGQISSEVPQNLSASRPQDRQFILSSKKLLLSDSGFYLCAWSASGELFFGEGSRLTVL.